This is a list of T cell receptor beta chains from one sample in a study of early T cells in non-severe SARS-CoV-2 infection. TCRdb analysed the 5' RACE reads with MiXCR anew, one entry per CDR3 protein. Counted here are 85,000 to 95,000 distinct CDR3 sequences, under 15% occurring once; the ten biggest clones make up approximately 0.5%. Sequenced input: whole blood. Source of these receptors: an adult who was a healthcare worker with PCR-confirmed SARS-CoV-2 infection or an uninfected control (not recorded which). The CDR3 runs from the conserved cysteine through the conserved F or W. A D gene is named only where the DNA matches it firmly. Clone size, where shown, is once, few, many, or a class for clones that have expanded.

j_call d_call clone_size v_call cdr3_aa cdr3_nt
TRBJ1-4 NA NA TRBV7-9 CASSWGRENEKLFF TGTGCCAGCAGCTGGGGACGGGAGAATGAAAAACTGTTTTTT
TRBJ2-3 NA NA TRBV2 CASSGRTGYADTQYF TGTGCCAGCAGTGGTAGAACAGGGTACGCAGATACGCAGTATTTT
TRBJ1-6 TRBD1 NA TRBV7-9 CASSGGRGRVPLHF TGTGCCAGCAGCGGGGGTAGGGGGCGTGTACCCCTCCACTTT
TRBJ2-3 TRBD1 NA TRBV28 CASSFAGDRFTDTQYF TGTGCCAGCAGTTTTGCAGGGGACAGGTTCACAGATACGCAGTATTTT
TRBJ1-1 NA NA TRBV7-3 CASSSSWGENTEAFF TGTGCCAGCAGCTCAAGTTGGGGTGAAAACACTGAAGCTTTCTTT
TRBJ1-2 TRBD1 NA TRBV20-1 CSARVPGQGAFGYTF TGCAGTGCTAGAGTCCCGGGACAGGGGGCGTTTGGCTACACCTTC
TRBJ2-6 NA few TRBV5-1 CASSTRHRSGANVLTF TGCGCCAGCAGCACCCGACACCGCTCTGGGGCCAACGTCCTGACTTTC
TRBJ2-6 NA many TRBV4-1 CASSQGRQHSGANVLTF TGCGCCAGCAGCCAAGGAAGGCAGCACTCTGGGGCCAACGTCCTGACTTTC
TRBJ2-5 NA few TRBV5-1 CASSSPTTGKETQYF TGCGCCAGCAGCTCCCCAACTACAGGGAAGGAGACCCAGTACTTC
TRBJ1-2 TRBD1 NA TRBV29-1 CSGGDRYYGYTF TGCAGCGGTGGGGACAGATACTATGGCTACACCTTC
TRBJ2-4 TRBD1 many TRBV3-1 CASSGQEIAKNIQYF TGTGCCAGCAGCGGACAGGAGATAGCCAAAAACATTCAGTACTTC
TRBJ1-1 NA few TRBV30 CAWSAPRRALNTEAFF TGTGCCTGGAGTGCGCCACGTAGGGCGCTGAACACTGAAGCTTTCTTT
TRBJ1-2 NA NA TRBV7-9 CASSSIGPNYGYTF TGTGCCAGCAGTTCCATAGGACCCAACTATGGCTACACCTTC
TRBJ2-1 NA few TRBV20-1 CSAKYPPNEQFF TGCAGTGCTAAATATCCCCCTAATGAGCAGTTCTTC
TRBJ1-5 NA NA TRBV12-3/TRBV12-4 CASSLDSYCAYSNQPQHF TGTGCCAGCAGTTTAGACAGCTATTGCGCTTATAGCAATCAGCCCCAGCATTTT
TRBJ1-1 TRBD1 NA TRBV5-1 CASSPVTGVNTEAFF TGCGCCAGCAGCCCCGTGACAGGGGTGAACACTGAAGCTTTCTTT
TRBJ1-2 NA few TRBV14 CASSQDPAGETYGYTF TGTGCCAGCAGCCAAGATCCGGCAGGGGAAACCTATGGCTACACCTTC
TRBJ1-5 TRBD1 NA TRBV19 CASSPLGGGQPQHF TGTGCCAGTTCCCCATTAGGGGGCGGGCAGCCCCAGCATTTT
TRBJ2-5 TRBD2 few TRBV9 CASSVLAGEQETQYF TGTGCCAGCAGCGTACTAGCGGGGGAACAAGAGACCCAGTACTTC
TRBJ1-1 NA many TRBV12-3/TRBV12-4 CASSFGAMETEAFF TGTGCCAGCAGTTTTGGGGCGATGGAGACTGAAGCTTTCTTT
TRBJ1-6 TRBD1 NA TRBV10-3 CAIRGDRPNSPLHF TGTGCCATCAGGGGGGACAGGCCGAATTCACCCCTCCACTTT
TRBJ1-2 NA few TRBV5-4 CASSSQNQGSGGYTF TGTGCCAGCAGCTCTCAAAATCAGGGGAGCGGTGGCTACACCTTC
TRBJ1-1 NA many TRBV12-3/TRBV12-4 CASSSLGTEAFF TGTGCCAGCAGTTCTTTGGGCACTGAAGCTTTCTTT
TRBJ1-1 NA few TRBV29-1 CSVAQSLNTEAFF TGCAGCGTTGCACAATCTCTAAACACTGAAGCTTTCTTT
TRBJ2-3 TRBD2 NA TRBV7-8 CASSLELAGVSTDTQYF TGTGCCAGCAGCTTAGAACTAGCGGGGGTCTCCACAGATACGCAGTATTTT
TRBJ2-3 NA NA TRBV5-1 CASSPGRDITDTQYF TGCGCCAGCAGTCCCGGCCGGGACATCACAGATACGCAGTATTTT
TRBJ1-2 NA few TRBV3-1 CASKKRGGYGYTF TGTGCCAGCAAAAAGCGCGGCGGCTATGGCTACACCTTC
TRBJ2-2 TRBD1 few TRBV7-2 CASTRPTTGTGAGELFF TGTGCCAGCACCCGACCAACCACCGGGACAGGGGCCGGGGAGCTGTTTTTT
TRBJ1-4 NA few TRBV2 CASIRTGHNEKLFF TGTGCCAGCATACGTACAGGTCATAATGAAAAACTGTTTTTT
TRBJ1-4 TRBD1 many TRBV14 CASSQLQGAPEKLFF TGTGCCAGCAGCCAGTTACAGGGGGCCCCTGAAAAACTGTTTTTT
TRBJ1-1 TRBD1 few TRBV12-3/TRBV12-4 CASSFSGGSEAFF TGTGCCAGCAGTTTCTCAGGGGGCTCTGAAGCTTTCTTT
TRBJ2-3 NA NA TRBV20-1 CSASPGTDTQYF TGCAGTGCTAGTCCCGGAACAGATACGCAGTATTTT
TRBJ2-4 TRBD2 NA TRBV5-4 CASSTPTSGGRKNIQYF TGTGCCAGCAGCACCCCGACTAGCGGGGGGAGGAAAAACATTCAGTACTTC
TRBJ2-3 TRBD2 NA TRBV5-1 CASSLAKLAGGQKDTQYF TGCGCCAGCAGCTTGGCCAAGTTAGCGGGGGGCCAAAAAGATACGCAGTATTTT
TRBJ1-5 NA few TRBV6-1 CASRGHINQPQHF TGTGCCAGCAGGGGACACATCAATCAGCCCCAGCATTTT
TRBJ2-3 NA NA TRBV7-2 CASSLVGQGKDTQYF TGTGCCAGCAGCTTAGTAGGGCAGGGGAAGGATACGCAGTATTTT
TRBJ1-6 NA NA TRBV7-3 CASSKPLLGTSPLHF TGTGCCAGCAGCAAACCCTTACTGGGGACTTCACCCCTCCACTTT
TRBJ1-6 TRBD1 NA TRBV7-3 CASSLSGTGASNSPLHF TGTGCCAGCAGCTTAAGTGGAACAGGGGCTTCGAATTCACCCCTCCACTTT
TRBJ1-2 NA NA TRBV6-1 CASSEAPSGGYGYTF TGTGCCAGCAGTGAAGCCCCCTCGGGGGGCTATGGCTACACCTTC
TRBJ2-5 TRBD2 few TRBV5-5 CASSLGTSGDRETQYF TGTGCCAGCAGCTTGGGGACTAGCGGGGATCGAGAGACCCAGTACTTC
TRBJ2-1 TRBD2 NA TRBV12-3/TRBV12-4 CASNLRVRGGRRNEQFF TGTGCCAGCAATCTTAGGGTGCGGGGGGGCCGAAGGAATGAGCAGTTCTTC
TRBJ2-1 TRBD2 many TRBV4-1 CASSQVTSGGVYNEQFF TGCGCCAGCAGCCAAGTTACTAGCGGGGGGGTTTACAATGAGCAGTTCTTC
TRBJ1-1 NA few TRBV9 CASSVAPNTEAFF TGTGCCAGCAGCGTAGCACCGAACACTGAAGCTTTCTTT